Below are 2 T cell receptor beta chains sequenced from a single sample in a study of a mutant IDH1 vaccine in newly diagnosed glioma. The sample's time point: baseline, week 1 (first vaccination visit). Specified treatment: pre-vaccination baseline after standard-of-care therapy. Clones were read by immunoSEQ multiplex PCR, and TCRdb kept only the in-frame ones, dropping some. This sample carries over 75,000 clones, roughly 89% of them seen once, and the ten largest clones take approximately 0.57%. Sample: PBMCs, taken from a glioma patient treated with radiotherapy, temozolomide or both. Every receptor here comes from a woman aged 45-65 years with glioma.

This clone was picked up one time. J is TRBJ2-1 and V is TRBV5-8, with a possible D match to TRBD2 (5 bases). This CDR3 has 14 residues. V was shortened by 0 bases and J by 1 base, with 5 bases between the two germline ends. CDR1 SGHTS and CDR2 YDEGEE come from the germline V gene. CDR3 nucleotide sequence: TGTGCCAGCAGCTTGGCGGGGTCCTACAATGAGCAGTTCTTC. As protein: CASSLAGSYNEQFF.

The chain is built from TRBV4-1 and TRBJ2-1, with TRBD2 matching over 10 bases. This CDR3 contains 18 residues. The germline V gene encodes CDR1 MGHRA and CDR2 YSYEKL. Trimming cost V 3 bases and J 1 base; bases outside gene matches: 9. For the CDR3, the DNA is TGCGCCAGCAGCCACCGGGGCGGGACTAGCGTATCCTACAATGAGCAGTTCTTC. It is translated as CASSHRGGTSVSYNEQFF.